This TCR beta chain was profiled in a study of blood T cell repertoires in COVID-19. For the study at large: The United States, Italy and Spain provided the acute and convalescent COVID-19 samples. T cells, B-cell-depleted T cells, or PBMCs supplied cDNA or gDNA.

Per the authors' pipeline: Reference gene primer amplification gave estimated nucleated cell counts. Profiling relied on immunoSEQ multiplex PCR, and the TCRdb table lists in-frame clones only, not all of them. From that table come the V and J calls and clone size; the DNA was used to work out D and trimming. The table has about 64,000 clones, roughly 85% seen once. Germline CDR1 SGHTA, CDR2 FQGNSA. V was clipped by 1 base and J by 3 bases; unmatched bases: 4. The CDR3 sequence is 16 residues long. Seattle's enrolled individuals joined amid active infection and were then monitored longitudinally. The V and J genes are TRBV7-2 and TRBJ2-7, with 12 nucleotides matching TRBD2. The TCR sequence derives from a woman aged 55-75 years with COVID-19, enrolled during active disease. Sequenced input: peripheral blood. The CDR3: CASSLGTSGTHYEQYF. CDR3 bases: TGTGCCAGCAGCTTAGGGACTAGCGGGACTCACTACGAGCAGTACTTC.